This TCR beta chain was sequenced in a study of regulatory T cells in long-lasting Graves disease (dated by TCRdb to the early 2020s). Background for the entire study: In the newly diagnosed Graves' disease group, patients had been taking antithyroid drugs for less than 3 months. Peripheral blood TCR sequencing and RNA sequencing compared persistent Graves' disease patients with newly diagnosed Graves' disease patients. The study was registered as a clinical trial and conducted in China. A total of roughly 33 samples were covered by TCR sequencing, comprising 13 persistent and roughly 20 newly diagnosed Graves' disease patients.

This clonotype was seen at least ten times. No cognate antigen has been identified for it. Per-base quality was not reported, and no clone a single base away is much larger than it. The label giving this sample's time point can be read as: newly diagnosed GD, antithyroid drugs for less than 3 months. RNA was extracted from PBMCs in TRIzol for both TCR sequencing and RNA sequencing. The diagnosis of Graves' disease followed American Thyroid Association guidelines. The patients came from an endocrinology department in Xi'an, China. From each patient, 7.5 to 10 milliliters of peripheral blood was collected into an EDTA anticoagulant tube. Ficoll Paque Plus density gradient separation was used to isolate PBMCs, and no further T cell sorting was done. An Agilent 2100 Bioanalyzer and agarose gel were used to assess RNA quality, and a NanoDrop 2000 was used to measure RNA concentration. Library preparation was by multiplex PCR. Sequencing was carried out with an Illumina HiSeq 4000. TCR beta libraries were built with iRepertoire HTBI primers and Arm-PCR amplification of CDR3 regions. PCR products were gel purified before sequencing. As for how the authors treated the data: Gene usage analysis of CDR3 amino acid clonotypes relied on the approximately 68 TRBV and over 13 TRBJ segments identified across samples. COPE and FqMerger were used to merge filtered high-quality paired reads into contigs. Contigs were aligned with BLAST to IMGT TRBV, TRBD and TRBJ reference genes, and CDR3 was defined per IMGT. Any clonotype with a frequency above 0.1% was counted as a highly expanded clone. Shannon entropy served as the measure of repertoire diversity, while the Gini coefficient captured V-J evenness. Public clonotypes were defined as clonotypes shared by more than one individual. The public reads were reanalyzed by TCRdb: fastp trimming at Q25, MiXCR alignment, in-frame beta chains only. A single entry per CDR3 protein holds the most common genes and DNA from its merged rows. For this entry, the V and J calls and clone size follow TCRdb and not the study's own pipeline. Counted in this sample were hundreds of thousands of distinct CDR3 sequences; roughly 15% of them appeared once. The ten largest make up 20% to 25% of the sample.

Trimming accounts for 2 bases at V and 4 bases at J, while the number of junction bases matched to no gene is 5. Reading from cysteine to phenylalanine, the CDR3 counts 16 amino acids. Of all the DNA, just the CDR3 is kept, 48 bases in frame from base 1. Based on the germline V gene, the CDR1 and CDR2 sequences are SGHAT and FQNNGV. What the research found in general, with its limitations: The small sample size was acknowledged by the authors as a limitation that may reduce accuracy. More public clonotypes were shared among persistent patients (roughly 2,700) than among newly diagnosed patients (over 900). Lower TCR Shannon entropy and fewer highly expanded clones were observed in persistent Graves' disease patients than in newly diagnosed patients, which suggested clonal expansion. Preferential use of TRBV28, TRBJ1-2 and TRBJ2-5 was observed in persistent disease, whereas TRBV20-1 and TRBJ2-1 were favored in newly diagnosed disease. Only the TCR beta chain was sequenced and analyzed. Because the primary lesion, thyroid tissue, could not be accessed, the study looked at peripheral blood alone.

This sequence originates from a female donor with Graves disease. The chain joins TRBV11-2 to TRBJ2-3; 11 bases in the junction line up with TRBD2. Here the sequenced sample was peripheral blood mononuclear cells (PBMCs), taken at new diagnosis, from a patient treated with antithyroid drugs. The CDR3 is CASSLIAGGVADTQYF. The nucleotide sequence is TGTGCCAGCAGCTTAATAGCGGGGGGGGTTGCAGATACGCAGTATTTT.